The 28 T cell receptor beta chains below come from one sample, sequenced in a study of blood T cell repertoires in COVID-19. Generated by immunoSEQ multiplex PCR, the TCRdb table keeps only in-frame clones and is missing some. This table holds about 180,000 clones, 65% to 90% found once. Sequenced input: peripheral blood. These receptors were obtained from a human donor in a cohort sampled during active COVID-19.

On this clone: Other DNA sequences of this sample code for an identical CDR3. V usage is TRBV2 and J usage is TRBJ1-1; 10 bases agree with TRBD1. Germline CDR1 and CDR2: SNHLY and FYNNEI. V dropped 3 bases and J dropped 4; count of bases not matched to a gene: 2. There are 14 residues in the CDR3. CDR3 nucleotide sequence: TGTGCCAGCAGTGATAGGACAGGGGGCACTGAAGCTTTCTTT. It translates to CASSDRTGGTEAFF.

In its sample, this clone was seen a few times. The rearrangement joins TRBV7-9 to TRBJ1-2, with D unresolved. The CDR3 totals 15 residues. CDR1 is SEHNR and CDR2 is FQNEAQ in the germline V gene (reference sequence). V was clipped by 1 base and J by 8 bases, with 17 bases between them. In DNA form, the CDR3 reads TGTGCCAGCAGCTTAGAGGGCGCCCCTAGGGAGGGCTACACCTTC. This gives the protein CASSLEGAPREGYTF.

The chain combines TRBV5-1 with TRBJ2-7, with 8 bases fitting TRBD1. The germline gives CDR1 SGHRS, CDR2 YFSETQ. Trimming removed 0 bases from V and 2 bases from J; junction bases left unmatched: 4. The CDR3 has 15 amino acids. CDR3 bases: TGCGCCAGCAGCTTGGGGGCGACAGGGGCCTACGAGCAGTACTTC. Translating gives CASSLGATGAYEQYF.

The CDR3 sequence: CASRKDGGWEKLFF. The DNA of the CDR3 is TGTGCCAGTAGAAAAGACGGGGGTTGGGAAAAACTGTTTTTT. V is TRBV19 and J is TRBJ1-4, with a possible D match to TRBD1 (5 bases). The V and J ends lost 6 bases and 8 bases respectively, with 16 bases between them. CDR1 is LNHDA and CDR2 is SQIVND in the germline V gene (reference sequence). The CDR3 totals 14 residues.

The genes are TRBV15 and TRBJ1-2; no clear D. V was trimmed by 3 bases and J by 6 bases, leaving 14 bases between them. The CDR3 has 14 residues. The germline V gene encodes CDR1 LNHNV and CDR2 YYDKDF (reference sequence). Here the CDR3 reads CATSSTGITDGYTF. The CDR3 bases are TGTGCCACCAGCAGCACGGGGATAACCGATGGCTACACCTTC.

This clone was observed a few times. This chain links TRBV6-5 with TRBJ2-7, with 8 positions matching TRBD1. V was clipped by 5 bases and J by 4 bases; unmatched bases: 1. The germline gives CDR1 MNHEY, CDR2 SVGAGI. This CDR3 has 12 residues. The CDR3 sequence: CASSRTGYEQYF. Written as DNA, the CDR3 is TGTGCCAGCAGTCGGACAGGGTACGAGCAGTACTTC.

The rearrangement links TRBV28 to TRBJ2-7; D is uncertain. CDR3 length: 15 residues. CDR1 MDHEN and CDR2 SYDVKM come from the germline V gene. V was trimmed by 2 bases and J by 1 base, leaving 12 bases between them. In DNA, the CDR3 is TGTGCCAGCAGTTTAGTTAATTCGGAGTCCTACGAGCAGTACTTC. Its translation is CASSLVNSESYEQYF. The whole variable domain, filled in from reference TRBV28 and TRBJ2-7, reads DVKVTQSSRYLVKRTGEKVFLECVQDMDHENMFWYRQDPGLGLRLIYFSYDVKMKEKGDIPEGYSVSREKKERFSLILESASTNQTSMYLCASSLVNSESYEQYFGPGTRLTVT.

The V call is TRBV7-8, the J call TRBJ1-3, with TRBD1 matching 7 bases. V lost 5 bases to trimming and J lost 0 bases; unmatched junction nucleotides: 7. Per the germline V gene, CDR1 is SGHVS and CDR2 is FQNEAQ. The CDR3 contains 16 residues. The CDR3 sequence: CASSTRAGGSGNTIYF. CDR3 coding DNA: TGTGCCAGCAGCACCAGGGCAGGGGGCTCTGGAAACACCATATATTTT. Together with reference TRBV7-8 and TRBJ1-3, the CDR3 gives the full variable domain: GAGVSQSPRYKVAKRGQDVALRCDPISGHVSLFWYQQALGQGPEFLTYFQNEAQLDKSGLPSDRFFAERPEGSVSTLKIQRTQQEDSAVYLCASSTRAGGSGNTIYFGEGSWLTVV.

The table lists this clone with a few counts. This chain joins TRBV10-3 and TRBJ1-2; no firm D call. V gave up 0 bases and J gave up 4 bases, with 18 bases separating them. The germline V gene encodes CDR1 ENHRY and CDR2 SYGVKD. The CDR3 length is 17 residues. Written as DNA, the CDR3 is TGTGCCATCAGTGAGTCCTCCGGGGTCGAAAGTCGCTATGGCTACACCTTC. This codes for CAISESSGVESRYGYTF.

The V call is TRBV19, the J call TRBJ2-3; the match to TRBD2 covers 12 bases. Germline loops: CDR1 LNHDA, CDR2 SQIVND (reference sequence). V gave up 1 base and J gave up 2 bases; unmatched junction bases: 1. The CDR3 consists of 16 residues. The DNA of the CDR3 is TGTGCCAGTAGTATAGCTAGCGGGGGGGCCACAGATACGCAGTATTTT. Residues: CASSIASGGATDTQYF.

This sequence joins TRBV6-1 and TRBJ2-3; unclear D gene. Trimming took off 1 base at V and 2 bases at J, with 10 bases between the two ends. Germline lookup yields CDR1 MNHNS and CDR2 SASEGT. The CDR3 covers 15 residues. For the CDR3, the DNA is TGTGCCAGCAGTGAAGGGGTAGCTTTCACAGATACGCAGTATTTT. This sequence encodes CASSEGVAFTDTQYF.

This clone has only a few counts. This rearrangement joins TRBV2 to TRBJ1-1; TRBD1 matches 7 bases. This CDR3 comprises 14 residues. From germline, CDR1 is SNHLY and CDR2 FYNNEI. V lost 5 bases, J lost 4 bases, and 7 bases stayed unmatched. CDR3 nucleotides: TGTGCCAGCAGTAATCGACAGGGAGGCACTGAAGCTTTCTTT. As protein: CASSNRQGGTEAFF.

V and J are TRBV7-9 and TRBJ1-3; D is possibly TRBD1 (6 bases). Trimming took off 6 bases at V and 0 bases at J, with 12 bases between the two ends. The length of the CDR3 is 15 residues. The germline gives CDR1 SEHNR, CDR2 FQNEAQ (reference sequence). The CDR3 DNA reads TGTGCCAGCAGAGACAGGCCAGGCTCTGGAAACACCATATATTTT. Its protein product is CASRDRPGSGNTIYF.

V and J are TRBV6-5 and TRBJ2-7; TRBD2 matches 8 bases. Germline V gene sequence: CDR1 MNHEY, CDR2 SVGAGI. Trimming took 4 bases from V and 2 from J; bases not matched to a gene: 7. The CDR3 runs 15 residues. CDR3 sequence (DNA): TGTGCCAGCAGTTCCGGACTAGCTGGGGCCTACGAGCAGTACTTC. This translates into CASSSGLAGAYEQYF.

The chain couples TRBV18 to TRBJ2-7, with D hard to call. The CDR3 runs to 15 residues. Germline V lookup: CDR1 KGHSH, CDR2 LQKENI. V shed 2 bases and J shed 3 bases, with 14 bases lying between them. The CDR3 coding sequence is TGTGCCAGCTCACCAGACCGGGTCACGCTCTACGAGCAGTACTTC. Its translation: CASSPDRVTLYEQYF.

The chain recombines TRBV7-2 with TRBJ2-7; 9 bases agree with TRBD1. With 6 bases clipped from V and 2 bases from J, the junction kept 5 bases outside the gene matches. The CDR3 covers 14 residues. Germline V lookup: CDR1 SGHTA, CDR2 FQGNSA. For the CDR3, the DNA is TGTGCCAGCAGAGCCGGGACAGGGACCTACGAGCAGTACTTC. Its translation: CASRAGTGTYEQYF.

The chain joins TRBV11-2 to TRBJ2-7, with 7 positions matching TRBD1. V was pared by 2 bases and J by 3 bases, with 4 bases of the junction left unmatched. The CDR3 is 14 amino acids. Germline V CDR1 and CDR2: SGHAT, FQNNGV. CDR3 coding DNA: TGTGCCAGCAGCTTAAATCAGGGGGTCTACGAGCAGTACTTC. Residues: CASSLNQGVYEQYF.

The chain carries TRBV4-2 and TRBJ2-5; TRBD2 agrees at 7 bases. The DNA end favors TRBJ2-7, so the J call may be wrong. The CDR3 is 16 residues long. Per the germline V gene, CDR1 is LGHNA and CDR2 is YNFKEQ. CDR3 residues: CASSQSSGDSSYEQYF. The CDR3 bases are TGTGCCAGCAGCCAATCTAGCGGTGACAGCTCCTACGAGCAGTACTTC.

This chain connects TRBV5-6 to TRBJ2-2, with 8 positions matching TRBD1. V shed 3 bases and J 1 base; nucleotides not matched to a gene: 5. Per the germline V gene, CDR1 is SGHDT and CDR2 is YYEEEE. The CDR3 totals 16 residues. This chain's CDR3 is CASSYGQGLNTGELFF. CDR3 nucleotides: TGTGCCAGCAGCTACGGACAGGGCCTGAACACCGGGGAGCTGTTTTTT.

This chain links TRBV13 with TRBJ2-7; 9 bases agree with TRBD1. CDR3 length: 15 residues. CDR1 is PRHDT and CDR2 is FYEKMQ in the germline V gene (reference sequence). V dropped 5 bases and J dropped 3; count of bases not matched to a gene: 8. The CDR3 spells CASSADRDRDYEQYF. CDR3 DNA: TGTGCCAGCAGCGCAGACCGGGACAGGGACTACGAGCAGTACTTC.

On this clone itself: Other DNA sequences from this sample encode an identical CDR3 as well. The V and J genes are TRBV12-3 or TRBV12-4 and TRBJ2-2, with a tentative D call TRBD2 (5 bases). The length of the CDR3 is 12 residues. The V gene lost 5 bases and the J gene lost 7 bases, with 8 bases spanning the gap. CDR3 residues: CASSLEGGELFF. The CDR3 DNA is TGTGCCAGCAGTCTCGAGGGCGGGGAGCTGTTTTTT.

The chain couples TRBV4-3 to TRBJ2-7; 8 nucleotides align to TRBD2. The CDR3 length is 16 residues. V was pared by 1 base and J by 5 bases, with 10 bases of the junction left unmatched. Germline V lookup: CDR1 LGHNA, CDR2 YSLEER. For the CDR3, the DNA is TGCGCCAGCAGCCAAGCGAATCGCGGGAGGTTACACGAGCAGTACTTC. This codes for CASSQANRGRLHEQYF.

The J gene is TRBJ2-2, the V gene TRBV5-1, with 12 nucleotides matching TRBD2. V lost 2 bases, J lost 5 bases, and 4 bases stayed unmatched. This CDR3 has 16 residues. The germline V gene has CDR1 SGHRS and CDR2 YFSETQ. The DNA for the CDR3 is TGCGCCAGCAGCTTACTAGCGGGGGGCGGAACCGGGGAGCTGTTTTTT. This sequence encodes CASSLLAGGGTGELFF.

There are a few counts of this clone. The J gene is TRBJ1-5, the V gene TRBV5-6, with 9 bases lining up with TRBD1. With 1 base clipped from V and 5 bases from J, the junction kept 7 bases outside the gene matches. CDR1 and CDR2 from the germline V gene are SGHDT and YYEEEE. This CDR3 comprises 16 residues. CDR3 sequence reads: CASSLSETGGYQPQHF. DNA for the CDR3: TGTGCCAGCAGCTTGTCGGAAACAGGGGGCTATCAGCCCCAGCATTTT.

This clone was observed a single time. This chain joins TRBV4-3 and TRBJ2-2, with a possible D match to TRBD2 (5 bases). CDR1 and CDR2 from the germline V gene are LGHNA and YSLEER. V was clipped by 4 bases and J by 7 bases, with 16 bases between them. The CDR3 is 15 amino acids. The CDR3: CASSLGNGRNGELFF. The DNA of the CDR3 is TGCGCCAGCAGCCTCGGGAACGGCCGGAACGGGGAGCTGTTTTTT.

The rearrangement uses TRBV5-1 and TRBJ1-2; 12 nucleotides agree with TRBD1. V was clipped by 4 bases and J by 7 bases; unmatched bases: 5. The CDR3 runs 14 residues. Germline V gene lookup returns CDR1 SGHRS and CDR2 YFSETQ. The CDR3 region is CASSLGQGAFGYTF. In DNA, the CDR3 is TGCGCCAGCAGCCTGGGACAGGGGGCATTTGGCTACACCTTC.

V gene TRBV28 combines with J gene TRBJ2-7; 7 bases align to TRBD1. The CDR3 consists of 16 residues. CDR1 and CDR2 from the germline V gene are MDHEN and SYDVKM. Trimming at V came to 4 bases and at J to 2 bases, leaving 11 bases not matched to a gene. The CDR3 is CASSSPSSGQPYEQYF. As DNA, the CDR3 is TGTGCCAGCAGTTCCCCCTCCTCGGGACAGCCCTACGAGCAGTACTTC.

The CDR3 region has the DNA TGTGCCAGCTCACCAGAGAGCGGGAGTTCGAATGAGCAGTTCTTC. This codes for CASSPESGSSNEQFF. J is TRBJ2-1 and V is TRBV18, with 8 bases identical to TRBD2. V was clipped by 2 bases and J by 7 bases; unmatched bases: 7. The germline gives CDR1 KGHSH, CDR2 LQKENI. The CDR3 sequence is 15 residues long.